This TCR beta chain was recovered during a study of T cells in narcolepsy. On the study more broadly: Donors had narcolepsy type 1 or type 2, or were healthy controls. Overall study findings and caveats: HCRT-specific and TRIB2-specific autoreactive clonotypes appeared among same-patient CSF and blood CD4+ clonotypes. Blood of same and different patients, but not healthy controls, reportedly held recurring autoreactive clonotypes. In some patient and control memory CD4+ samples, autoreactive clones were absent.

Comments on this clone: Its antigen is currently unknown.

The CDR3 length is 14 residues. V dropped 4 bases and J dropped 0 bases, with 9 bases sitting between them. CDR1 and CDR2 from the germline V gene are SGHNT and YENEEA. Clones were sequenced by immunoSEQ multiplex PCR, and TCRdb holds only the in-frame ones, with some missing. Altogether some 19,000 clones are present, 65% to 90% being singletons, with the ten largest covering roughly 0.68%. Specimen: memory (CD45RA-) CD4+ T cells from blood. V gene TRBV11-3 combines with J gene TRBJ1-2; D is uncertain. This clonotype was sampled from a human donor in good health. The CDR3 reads CASSSPGANYGYTF. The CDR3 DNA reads TGTGCCAGCAGCTCCCCCGGGGCTAACTATGGCTACACCTTC. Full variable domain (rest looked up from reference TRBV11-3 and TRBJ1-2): EAGVVQSPRYKIIEKKQPVAFWCNPISGHNTLYWYLQNLGQGPELLIRYENEEAVDDSQLPKDRFSAERLKGVDSTLKIQPAELGDSAVYLCASSSPGANYGYTFGSGTRLTVV.